The T cell receptor beta chain described here comes from a study of shared clonotypes between healthy human individuals (TCRdb year 2020). Looking at the study overall: The cohort comprised two women and a few men aged 18 to 49 years. To estimate repertoire size and how much clonotype sharing occurs between individuals, the study deeply sequenced the blood TCR repertoires of several healthy adults. For each donor, CD4 naive and CD4 memory were each given three plates, CD8 naive was given two plates, and CD8 memory was given one plate. Leukapheresis yielded between about 0.9 and 9.5 billion PBMCs per donor. Libraries were prepared and TCR repertoires were sequenced by different laboratories using diverse techniques, in order to increase sequencing depth and limit assay-specific biases.

This clone has a handful of counts. What antigen it recognizes has not been identified. No base quality information exists; no much larger clone differs at one position. Additional DNA sequences in this sample encode the identical CDR3. Unmatched junction bases come to 4, with V trimmed by 6 bases and J by 3 bases. From the cysteine through the phenylalanine, the CDR3 covers 13 amino acids. This entry keeps only the CDR3 DNA: 39 bases, framed from base 1. In the germline V gene (reference sequence), CDR1 corresponds to LNHDA and CDR2 to SQIVND. General study outcomes and caveats: The small number of donors limited the genetic and exposure-history diversity represented. Naive subsets generally had larger estimated clonotype richness than memory subsets did. When several donors were compared, the shared fraction of clonotypes was around 4.6% for naive CD4, more than 3% for naive CD8, about 2.5% for memory CD4, and 0.3% to 0.5% for memory CD8. Rarefaction of sorted-subset datasets indicated incomplete sequencing despite the large sequencing depth. Sampling was limited to blood, and TCR repertoires in tissue likely differ from TCR repertoires in blood. Clonotypes shared by all four sorted-subset donors showed higher generation probabilities than non-shared clonotypes. Based on pairwise subsampling, the degree of clonotype sharing among donors was expected to be affected by sequencing depth.

Using the deep immunoSEQ assay, multiplex PCR amplified TCR CDR3 regions from genomic DNA. Genomic DNA extracted from each cell subset was distributed evenly over all wells of several immunoSEQ 96-well plates, and each plate served as one replicate. For sorted subsets, roughly 0.2 ug genomic DNA, equal to 30,000 to 35,000 T cell genomes, was loaded into each replicate PCR. Purified libraries were measured with a Qubit 3.0 fluorometer, size-checked on a Bioanalyzer 2100, and measured again with the KAPA Library Quantification kit. Every immunoSEQ 96-well plate was sequenced on a dedicated single-read 150-cycle Illumina NextSeq 550 flow cell. The study's processing was this. Because only junctional sequences without quality scores were contained in the immunoSEQ output, filtering matching that applied to full-length reads could not be performed. Sequences were annotated with PyIR, a Python wrapper for IgBLAST v1.9, using IMGT germline references to assign V/J genes and CDR3. Any read was removed if the V/J assignment was weak (E-value above 1e-6), the CDR3 was missing, or the read contained stop codons, out-of-frame junctions, or ambiguous translated residues. V3J clonotypes were defined as sequences sharing an identical inferred V gene, J gene, and CDR3 amino acid sequence. Percentage overlap between repertoires was calculated by dividing the number of shared unique clonotypes by the size of the smaller repertoire. RTK rarefaction, the Chao1 estimator, and Recon v2.1 estimates of unobserved clonotypes were used to assess repertoire richness. Generation probabilities for all TCRbeta clonotypes obtained by the gDNA method from a handful of donors were computed using OLGA. In TCRdb, the immuneACCESS table is reduced to in-frame sequences with V and J assigned. These tables do not hold every clone; where another copy was compared, an unresolved V gene accounts for under half, and the others remain unexplained. For V, J and clone size, that table is used; D and trimming come from the DNA. The sample includes more than 2 million clones, with just under 95% observed a single time. 1% to 1.3% of the sample is held by the ten biggest clonotypes.

For the CD8 naive samples, CD45RO-negative cells were positively selected for CCR7, yielding a CD45RA+CCR7+ population from which TemRA cells were excluded. Donors were healthy HIV-negative adults with no recently reported acute infections or vaccinations. Every donor was a Caucasian adult residing in Nashville, Tennessee, USA. Blood was obtained by leukapheresis, after which PBMCs were separated by Ficoll-Histopaque density gradient centrifugation and cryopreserved in liquid nitrogen vapor phase. Analytical flow cytometry was used to check the purity and quantity of each magnetically sorted T cell population. From each sorted fraction, genomic DNA was isolated and quantified by UV absorbance on a Nanodrop 2000c.

The sequencing input was naive CD8+ T cells sorted from blood. What this sample's cell subset or site label stands for: CD45RA+CCR7+. The chain employs TRBV19 and TRBJ2-7, with 8 bases matching TRBD2. The sequence was collected from a man between 18 and 35 years old in good health. The bases read TGTGCCAGTAGCCCGGGACTAGTCTACGAGCAGTACTTC. Its translation is CASSPGLVYEQYF.